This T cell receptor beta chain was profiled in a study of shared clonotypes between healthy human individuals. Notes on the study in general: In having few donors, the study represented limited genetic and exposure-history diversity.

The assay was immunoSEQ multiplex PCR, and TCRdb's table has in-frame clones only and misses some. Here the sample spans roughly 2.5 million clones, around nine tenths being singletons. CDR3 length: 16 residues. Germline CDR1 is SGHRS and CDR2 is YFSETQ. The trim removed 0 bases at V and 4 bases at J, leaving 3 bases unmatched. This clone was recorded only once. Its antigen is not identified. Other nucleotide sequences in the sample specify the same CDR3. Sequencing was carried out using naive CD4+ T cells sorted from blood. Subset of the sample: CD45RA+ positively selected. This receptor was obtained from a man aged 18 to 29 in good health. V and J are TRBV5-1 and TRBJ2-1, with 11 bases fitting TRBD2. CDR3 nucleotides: TGCGCCAGCAGCTTGGGGAGGACTAGCGGGTACAATGAGCAGTTCTTC. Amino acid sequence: CASSLGRTSGYNEQFF.